This T cell receptor (beta chain) originates from a study of blood T cell repertoires in COVID-19. The CDR3 spans 14 residues. The V and J ends lost 0 bases and 1 base respectively, with 6 bases between them. Germline loops: CDR1 LGHDT, CDR2 YNNKEL (reference sequence). Sequencing used immunoSEQ multiplex PCR; TCRdb keeps in-frame clones, though not all of them. The sample records about 210,000 clones, approximately 85% being singletons. Sequencing input: peripheral blood. The sequence was obtained from an older woman with COVID-19, enrolled during active disease. The J gene is TRBJ1-1, the V gene TRBV3-1 (or the pseudogene TRBV3-2), with D unresolved. CDR3 nucleotides: TGTGCCAGCAGCCAAGAACAGCCGAACACTGAAGCTTTCTTT. The encoded protein is CASSQEQPNTEAFF.